Shown below are 2 T cell receptor beta chains from a single sample sequenced in a study of CXCR3-negative and CXCR3-positive naive CD8 T cells. The antigens these receptors bind are not known. Findings and caveats of the study: TRB CDR3s of CXCR3-positive naive cells were more hydrophobic than those of CXCR3-negative naive cells.

TRB cDNA was prepared as libraries by UMI-labeled 5' RACE. TCRdb reprocessed the 5' RACE reads; each CDR3 protein has one entry and no DNA is given. This table lists about 63,000 distinct CDR3 sequences. Sequenced material: naive CXCR3+ CD8+ T cells from blood. As to subset: CD45RO-CCR7+CD27+CD95- naive CD8+ T cells expressing CXCR3 (TNR3+). The source of these receptors is a human donor in good health. Some clones in this sample may be carry-over from other donors' samples.

The chain has TRBV29-1 and TRBJ2-3; TCRdb's D call, TRBD1, is unchecked because there is no DNA. The germline gives CDR1 SQVTM, CDR2 ANQGSEA. The CDR3 loop spans 14 amino acids. The CDR3 sequence is CSGGNRGLPDTQYF.

This chain joins TRBV15 and TRBJ2-5; checking the TCRdb D call of TRBD1 is not possible without DNA. CDR1 LNHNV and CDR2 YYDKDF come from the germline V gene (reference sequence). CDR3 length equals 15 residues. CDR3 amino acids: CATSRDGTRQETQYF. Drawing the rest from reference TRBV15 and TRBJ2-5, the complete variable domain is DAMVIQNPRYQVTQFGKPVTLSCSQTLNHNVMYWYQQKSSQAPKLLFHYYDKDFNNEADTPDNFQSRRPNTSFCFLDIRSPGLGDTAMYLCATSRDGTRQETQYFGPGTRLLVL.